This T cell receptor (beta chain) was captured in a study of cytomegalovirus exposure and HLA in healthy donors. Broader study findings: 87-base-pair reads could not separate some V segments, including TRBV6-2 and TRBV6-3. The records held CMV serostatus as the only immune exposure information.

Of note for this clone: What it binds is not known.

This CDR3 region has 15 residues. Germline V gives CDR1 MGHRA, CDR2 YSYEKL. J was trimmed by 4 bases and V by 3 bases; bases with no gene match: 5. In the PCR, 60 Vbeta and 13 Jbeta primers were used. The protocol was immunoSEQ multiplex PCR, while the TCRdb copy is restricted to in-frame clones and leaves out a portion. The table shows more than 95,000 clones, with about three quarters occurring only once. This TCR was recovered from a man aged 30 to 45 in good health and CMV-seronegative. The chain employs TRBV4-1 and TRBJ2-5; 10 nucleotides line up with TRBD1. The sequenced material came from PBMCs. The CDR3 loop reads CASSQTDRGRETQYF. The CDR3 region has the DNA TGCGCCAGCAGCCAGACAGACAGGGGGCGAGAGACCCAGTACTTC.